This entry is about one T cell receptor beta chain. Its antigen is not identified. This sample was included in a study of cytomegalovirus exposure and HLA in healthy donors. Study conclusions and caveats: Another analysis was done later, and it associated around 17,000 TCR beta sequences with HLA alleles at 0.05 false discovery rate.

The PCR ran on 60 Vbeta and 13 Jbeta primers. The assay was immunoSEQ multiplex PCR, and TCRdb's table has in-frame clones only and misses some. In the table there are fewer than 110,000 clones, around four fifths of which are singletons. There were likely unrecorded immune exposures, though donors were nominally healthy when sampled. Germline V gene lookup returns CDR1 SGHRS and CDR2 YFSETQ. The CDR3 contains 16 residues. V lost 0 bases and J lost 2; bases outside the gene matches: 4. This TCR came from a man between 40 and 49 years old in good health and CMV-seronegative. The sample comprised PBMCs. The chain has TRBV5-1 and TRBJ2-3; 9 bases fit TRBD2. The CDR3: CASSLGAGGPTDTQYF. The CDR3, as DNA: TGCGCCAGCAGCTTGGGGGCGGGGGGGCCCACAGATACGCAGTATTTT.